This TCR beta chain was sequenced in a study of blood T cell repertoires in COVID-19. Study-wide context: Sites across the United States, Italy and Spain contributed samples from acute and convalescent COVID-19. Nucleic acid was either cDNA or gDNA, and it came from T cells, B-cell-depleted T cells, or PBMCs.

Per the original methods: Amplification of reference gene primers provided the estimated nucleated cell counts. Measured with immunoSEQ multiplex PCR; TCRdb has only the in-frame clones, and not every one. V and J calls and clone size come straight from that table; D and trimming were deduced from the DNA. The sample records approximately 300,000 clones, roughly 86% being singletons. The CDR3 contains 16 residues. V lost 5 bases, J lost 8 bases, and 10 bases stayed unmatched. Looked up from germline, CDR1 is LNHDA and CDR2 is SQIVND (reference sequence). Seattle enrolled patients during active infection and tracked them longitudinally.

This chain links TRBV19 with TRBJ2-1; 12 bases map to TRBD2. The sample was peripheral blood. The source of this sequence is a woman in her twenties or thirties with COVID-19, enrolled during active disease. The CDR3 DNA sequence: TGTGCCAGTAGTTCTAGCGGGAGGGCATCGCGGGATGAGCAGTTCTTC. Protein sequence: CASSSSGRASRDEQFF. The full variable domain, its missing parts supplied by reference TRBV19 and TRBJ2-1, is DGGITQSPKYLFRKEGQNVTLSCEQNLNHDAMYWYRQDPGQGLRLIYYSQIVNDFQKGDIAEGYSVSREKKESFPLTVTSAQKNPTAFYLCASSSSGRASRDEQFFGPGTRLTVL.